This T cell receptor (beta chain) was sequenced for a study of blood T cell repertoires in COVID-19. Across the whole study: The United States, Italy and Spain were the sources of the acute and convalescent COVID-19 samples.

The germline CDR1 and CDR2 sequences are SGHRS and YFSETQ. V lost 3 bases to trimming and J lost 4 bases; unmatched junction nucleotides: 12. The CDR3 has 17 amino acids. Methods used by the authors: Reference gene primer amplification gave estimated nucleated cell counts. Sequenced by immunoSEQ multiplex PCR; TCRdb stores in-frame clones only, minus some. V and J calls and clone size come straight from that table; D and trimming were deduced from the DNA. Of tens of thousands of clones in the sample, 75% to 90% were seen once. Sequencing was carried out using peripheral blood. The receptor comes from a human donor in a cohort sampled during active COVID-19. V gene TRBV5-1 combines with J gene TRBJ1-4, with 7 bases lining up with TRBD1. The CDR3 bases are TGCGCCAGCAGCTCCCTGGGACAGAGGGGCGGTAATGAAAAACTGTTTTTT. Translating gives CASSSLGQRGGNEKLFF.